Below, one TCR beta chain is given with its context. Antigen specificity is unknown. Here immunoSEQ multiplex PCR was the method, and the copy in TCRdb shows in-frame clones only, minus some. The table lists around 36,000 clones, 87% of them singletons. The data are from a study of OX40 agonist ivuxolimab in advanced cancers. Study findings and constraints: Fewer expanded clones were found on average in CD4+ than in CD8+ T cells. People who partly responded at 0.1-3.0 mg/kg had some of the least clonal expansion seen.

CDR1 is SNHLY and CDR2 is FYNNEI in the germline V gene. Deletions cut 4 bases from V and 4 bases from J, with 13 bases between. This CDR3 has 14 residues. V is TRBV2 and J is TRBJ1-1; the D is unclear. This clonotype was obtained from an adult with an advanced solid tumor such as melanoma, head and neck, liver or kidney cancer. Sequencing used CD4+ or CD8+ T cells sorted from blood, obtained in a trial of the OX40 agonist ivuxolimab. The CDR3 coding sequence is TGTGCCAGCAGTGGTAGCAGTGGTCTCACTGAAGCTTTCTTT. Translation: CASSGSSGLTEAFF.